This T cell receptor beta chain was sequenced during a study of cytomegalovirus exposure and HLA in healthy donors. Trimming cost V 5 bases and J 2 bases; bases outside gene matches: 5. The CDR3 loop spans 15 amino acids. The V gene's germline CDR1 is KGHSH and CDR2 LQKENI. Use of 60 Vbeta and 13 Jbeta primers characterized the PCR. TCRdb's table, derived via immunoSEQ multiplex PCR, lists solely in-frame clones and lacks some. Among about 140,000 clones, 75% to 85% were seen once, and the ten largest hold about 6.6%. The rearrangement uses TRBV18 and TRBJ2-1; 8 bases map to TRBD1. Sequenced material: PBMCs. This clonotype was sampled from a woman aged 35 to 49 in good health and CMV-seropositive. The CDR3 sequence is CASSNQGATYNEQFF. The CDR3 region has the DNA TGTGCCAGCTCAAACCAGGGGGCCACCTACAATGAGCAGTTCTTC.